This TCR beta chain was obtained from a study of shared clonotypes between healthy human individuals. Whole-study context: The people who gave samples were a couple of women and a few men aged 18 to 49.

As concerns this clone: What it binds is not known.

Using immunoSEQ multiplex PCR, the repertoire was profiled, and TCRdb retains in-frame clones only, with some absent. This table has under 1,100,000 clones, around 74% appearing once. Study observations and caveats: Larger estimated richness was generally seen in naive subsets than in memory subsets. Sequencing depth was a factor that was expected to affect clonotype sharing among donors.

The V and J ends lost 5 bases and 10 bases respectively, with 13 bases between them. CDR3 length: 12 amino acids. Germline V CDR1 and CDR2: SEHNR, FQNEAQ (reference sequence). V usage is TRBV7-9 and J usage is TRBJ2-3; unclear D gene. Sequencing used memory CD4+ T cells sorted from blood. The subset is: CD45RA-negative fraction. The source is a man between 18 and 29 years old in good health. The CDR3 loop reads CASSDIGLPQYF. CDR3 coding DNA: TGTGCCAGCAGCGATATCGGGCTCCCGCAGTATTTT.